A single sample gave rise to the 17 T cell receptor beta chains below, sequenced in a study of shared clonotypes between healthy human individuals. Libraries were prepared by immunoSEQ multiplex PCR; TCRdb keeps only in-frame clonotypes and omits some of them. The data contain hundreds of thousands of clones, roughly 78% of them singletons. The sequencing input was memory CD4+ T cells sorted from blood. Subset described: CD45RA-negative fraction. These receptor sequences come from a woman in her 30s in good health.

This sequence joins TRBV15 and TRBJ2-7, with unresolved D. V was pared by 5 bases and J by 3 bases, with 5 bases between. The CDR3 is 11 residues long. CDR1 and CDR2 (germline): LNHNV, YYDKDF (reference sequence). CDR3 sequence reads: CATSGGYEQYF. For the CDR3, the DNA is TGTGCCACCAGCGGCGGCTACGAGCAGTACTTC.

The chain couples TRBV7-9 to TRBJ2-5; 7 bases are shared with TRBD2. The germline gives CDR1 SEHNR, CDR2 FQNEAQ (reference sequence). The CDR3 runs to 15 residues. Trimming took 0 bases from V and 5 from J; bases not matched to a gene: 6. CDR3 sequence reads: CASSLAFAGDETQYF. CDR3 in DNA: TGTGCCAGCAGCTTAGCGTTCGCGGGAGATGAGACCCAGTACTTC.

Only one count was recorded for this clone. The chain has TRBV14 and TRBJ2-7; D remains ambiguous. The CDR3 runs to 12 residues. The V end lost 1 base, the J end lost 11 bases, and 12 bases lay between the germline ends. Germline V gives CDR1 SGHDN, CDR2 FVKESK. The CDR3 DNA sequence: TGTGCCAGCAGCCAAGTGAATCGTCCGAAGTACTTC. Translated: CASSQVNRPKYF.

The chain is built from TRBV28 and TRBJ2-7, with 10 bases matching TRBD1. V lost 3 bases and J lost 2; bases outside the gene matches: 10. Germline assignment: CDR1 MDHEN and CDR2 SYDVKM. The CDR3 consists of 17 residues. This CDR3 is CASSFVSKGQGAYEQYF. For the CDR3, the DNA is TGTGCCAGCAGTTTCGTATCCAAAGGACAGGGGGCCTACGAGCAGTACTTC.

This clone was detected only a few times. The chain has TRBV9 and TRBJ2-1; tentatively, D is TRBD2 (5 bases). V was trimmed by 4 bases and J by 0 bases, leaving 5 bases between them. Looked up from germline, CDR1 is SGDLS and CDR2 is YYNGEE. CDR3 size: 13 residues. This CDR3 reads CASSRDSYNEQFF. The CDR3 nucleotides are TGTGCCAGCAGCCGGGACTCCTACAATGAGCAGTTCTTC. Complete variable domain (other parts from reference TRBV9 and TRBJ2-1): DSGVTQTPKHLITATGQRVTLRCSPRSGDLSVYWYQQSLDQGLQFLIQYYNGEERAKGNILERFSAQQFPDLHSELNLSSLELGDSALYFCASSRDSYNEQFFGPGTRLTVL.

This clone turned up a few times. This chain links TRBV6-1 with TRBJ1-1; the D gene is possibly TRBD1 (5 bases). Trimming removed 3 bases from V and 1 base from J, with 9 bases in between. Germline lookup yields CDR1 MNHNS and CDR2 SASEGT. This CDR3 has 14 amino acids. The CDR3 protein is CASSEGTGNTEAFF. For the CDR3, the DNA is TGTGCCAGCAGTGAGGGAACAGGGAACACTGAAGCTTTCTTT.

This clone was picked up one time. This chain connects TRBV7-8 to TRBJ2-1; D is perhaps TRBD2 (6 bases). With 6 bases removed from V and 4 bases from J, the gap between germline ends came to 10 bases. The germline V gene has CDR1 SGHVS and CDR2 FQNEAQ. The CDR3 spans 13 residues. DNA of the CDR3: TGTGCCAGCAGACGGAGGGATTACAATGAGCAGTTCTTC. Its translation is CASRRRDYNEQFF.

V and J are TRBV6-6 and TRBJ2-7; no reliable D call. The V gene's germline CDR1 is MNHNY and CDR2 SVGAGI (reference sequence). The V end lost 6 bases, the J end lost 4 bases, and 19 bases lay between the germline ends. The CDR3 runs 15 residues. Here the CDR3 reads CASRLRPAFLYEQYF. The CDR3 coding sequence is TGTGCCAGCAGGTTACGGCCGGCCTTCTTGTACGAGCAGTACTTC.

The chain links TRBV2 to TRBJ1-1, with a possible D match to TRBD1 (5 bases). CDR3 size: 14 residues. Germline CDR1 and CDR2: SNHLY and FYNNEI. The V end lost 7 bases, the J end lost 1 base, and 13 bases lay between the germline ends. CDR3 sequence (DNA): TGTGCCAGCACCTTCAACCAGGGGAACACTGAAGCTTTCTTT. Residues: CASTFNQGNTEAFF.

This chain joins TRBV10-3 and TRBJ2-5; D is perhaps TRBD2 (6 bases). Germline CDR1 reads ENHRY; CDR2 reads SYGVKD. This CDR3 is built from 13 residues. With 3 bases removed from V and 6 bases from J, the gap between germline ends came to 11 bases. CDR3 nucleotide sequence: TGTGCCATCAGTGAAGGGGAGGTCCAGACCCAGTACTTC. It specifies CAISEGEVQTQYF.

This clone was detected once. This sequence joins TRBV5-4 and TRBJ2-1; D ambiguous. V was pared by 0 bases and J by 7 bases, with 20 bases between. Per the germline V gene, CDR1 is SGHNT and CDR2 is YYREEE (reference sequence). The CDR3 runs to 17 residues. CDR3 in amino acids: CASSLGVQLTEVNEQFF. In DNA form, the CDR3 reads TGTGCCAGCAGCTTGGGGGTGCAACTCACCGAGGTGAATGAGCAGTTCTTC.

A few counts support this clone. V is TRBV5-1 and J is TRBJ2-1, with TRBD1 matching 7 bases. There are 15 residues in the CDR3. CDR1 SGHRS and CDR2 YFSETQ come from the germline V gene. V shed 4 bases and J 1 base; nucleotides not matched to a gene: 5. The CDR3: CASSKDRTSYNEQFF. In DNA, the CDR3 is TGCGCCAGCAGCAAGGACAGGACTTCCTACAATGAGCAGTTCTTC.

The V and J genes are TRBV2 and TRBJ2-7; weak D call: TRBD2 (5 bases). CDR3 size: 19 residues. Germline-derived CDR1 and CDR2 are SNHLY and FYNNEI. V gave up 8 bases and J gave up 4 bases, with 33 bases separating them. As DNA, the CDR3 is TGTGCCAGCTCGGACTCTTGGGGTAATAGATTTCCAAATGAATACGAGCAGTACTTC. Amino acids: CASSDSWGNRFPNEYEQYF. The complete variable domain, with remaining parts taken from reference TRBV2 and TRBJ2-7, reads EPEVTQTPSHQVTQMGQEVILRCVPISNHLYFYWYRQILGQKVEFLVSFYNNEISEKSEIFDDQFSVERPDGSNFTLKIRSTKLEDSAMYFCASSDSWGNRFPNEYEQYFGPGTRLTVT.

The chain joins TRBV29-1 to TRBJ2-3; D gene unclear. Germline CDR1 reads SQVTM; CDR2 reads ANQGSEA. The V and J ends lost 4 bases and 0 bases respectively, with 2 bases between them. This CDR3 comprises 11 residues. The CDR3 protein is CSVASTDTQYF. The CDR3 DNA follows: TGCAGCGTTGCTAGCACAGATACGCAGTATTTT.

In this sample, this clone turned up many times. This CDR3 reads CASTLQGTYGRGYTF. The CDR3 DNA reads as TGTGCCAGCACCCTGCAGGGGACCTATGGTCGAGGCTACACCTTC. The chain carries TRBV2 and TRBJ1-2, with a tentative D call TRBD1 (6 bases). Trimming cost V 7 bases and J 8 bases, with 23 bases left between them. Germline lookup yields CDR1 SNHLY and CDR2 FYNNEI. The CDR3 spans 15 residues.

This chain uses TRBV7-6 with TRBJ2-7; 12 bases match TRBD2. CDR1 is SGHVS, CDR2 FNYEAQ, per germline. The CDR3 spans 18 residues. Trimming at V came to 1 base and at J to 2 bases, leaving 9 bases not matched to a gene. The CDR3 region has the DNA TGTGCCAGCAGCTTAGGGGGACTAGCGGGTGGAAGGACCTACGAGCAGTACTTC. It codes for CASSLGGLAGGRTYEQYF.

The chain is built from TRBV2 and TRBJ2-6; D not resolved. Trimming cost V 4 bases and J 3 bases, with 7 bases left between them. The germline V gene has CDR1 SNHLY and CDR2 FYNNEI. The CDR3 contains 14 residues. CDR3 in amino acids: CASSGTDGANVLTF. The CDR3 region has the DNA TGTGCCAGCAGTGGGACGGATGGGGCCAACGTCCTGACTTTC.